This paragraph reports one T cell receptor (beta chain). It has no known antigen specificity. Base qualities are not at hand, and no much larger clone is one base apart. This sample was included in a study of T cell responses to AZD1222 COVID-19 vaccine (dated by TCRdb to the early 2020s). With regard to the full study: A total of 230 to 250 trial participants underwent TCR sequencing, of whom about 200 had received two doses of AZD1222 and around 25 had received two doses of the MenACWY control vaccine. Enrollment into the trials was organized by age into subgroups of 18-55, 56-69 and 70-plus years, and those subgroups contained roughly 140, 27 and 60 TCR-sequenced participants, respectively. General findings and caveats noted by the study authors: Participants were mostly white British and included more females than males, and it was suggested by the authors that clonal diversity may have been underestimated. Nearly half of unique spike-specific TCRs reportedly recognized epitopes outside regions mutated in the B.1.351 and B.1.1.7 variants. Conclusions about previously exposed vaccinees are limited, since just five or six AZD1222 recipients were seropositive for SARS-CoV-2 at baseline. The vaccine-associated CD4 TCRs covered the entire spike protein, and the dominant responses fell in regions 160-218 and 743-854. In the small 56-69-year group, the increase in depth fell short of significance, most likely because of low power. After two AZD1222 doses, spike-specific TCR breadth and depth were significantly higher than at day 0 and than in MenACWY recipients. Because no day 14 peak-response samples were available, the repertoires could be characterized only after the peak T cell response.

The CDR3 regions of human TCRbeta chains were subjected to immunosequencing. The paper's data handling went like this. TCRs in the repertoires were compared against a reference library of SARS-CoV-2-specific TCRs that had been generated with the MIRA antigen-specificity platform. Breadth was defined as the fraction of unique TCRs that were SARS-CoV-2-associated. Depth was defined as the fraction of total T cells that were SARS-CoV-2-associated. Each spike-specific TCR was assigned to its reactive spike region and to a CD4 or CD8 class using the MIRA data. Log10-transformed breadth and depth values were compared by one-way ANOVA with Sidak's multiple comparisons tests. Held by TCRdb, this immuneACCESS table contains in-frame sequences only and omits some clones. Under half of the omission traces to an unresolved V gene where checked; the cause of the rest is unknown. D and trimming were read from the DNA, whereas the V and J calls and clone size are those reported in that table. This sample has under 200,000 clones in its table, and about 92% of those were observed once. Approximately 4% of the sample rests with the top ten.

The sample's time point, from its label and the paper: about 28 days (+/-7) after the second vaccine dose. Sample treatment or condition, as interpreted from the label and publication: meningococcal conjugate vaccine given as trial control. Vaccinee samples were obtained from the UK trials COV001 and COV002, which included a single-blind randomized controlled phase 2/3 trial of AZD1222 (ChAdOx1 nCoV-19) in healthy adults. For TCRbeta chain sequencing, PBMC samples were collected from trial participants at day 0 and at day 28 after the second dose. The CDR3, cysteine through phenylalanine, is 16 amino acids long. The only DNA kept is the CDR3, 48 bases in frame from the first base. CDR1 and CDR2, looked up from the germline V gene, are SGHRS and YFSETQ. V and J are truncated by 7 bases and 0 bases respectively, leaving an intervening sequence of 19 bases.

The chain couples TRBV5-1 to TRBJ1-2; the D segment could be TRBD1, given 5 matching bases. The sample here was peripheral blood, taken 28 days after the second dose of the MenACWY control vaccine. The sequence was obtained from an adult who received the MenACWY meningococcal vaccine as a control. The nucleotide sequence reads TGCGCCAGCCACCCGGGGGTGGTAACTGCTAACTATGGCTACACCTTC. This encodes CASHPGVVTANYGYTF.